One sample yielded the 28 T cell receptor beta chains listed below, sequenced in a study of T cell repertoires in cytomegalovirus infection. These receptors are not linked to any known antigen. TCRdb processed the reads anew with MiXCR; each CDR3 protein has one entry. This table has fewer than 1,000,000 distinct CDR3 sequences, about a third appearing once. The specimen comprised cultured CD8+ T cells from PBMCs, sampled from culture after CMV antigen stimulation. The receptors here all came from a human donor in good health (CMV status not recorded). Some clones in this sample may be carry-over from other donors' samples.

The rearrangement joins TRBV6-1 to TRBJ1-3; no firm D call. Germline loops: CDR1 MNHNS, CDR2 SASEGT. This CDR3 contains 15 residues. V lost 1 base and J 0 bases, leaving 7 bases between the germline ends. The CDR3 spells CASSEGPGSGNTIYF. CDR3 nucleotides: TGTGCCAGCAGTGAAGGCCCTGGCTCTGGAAACACCATATATTTT.

This clonotype was seen a handful of times. This chain joins TRBV5-8 and TRBJ2-1, with D maybe TRBD2 (5 bases). The CDR3 covers 11 residues. CDR1 is SGHTS and CDR2 is YDEGEE in the germline V gene. Trimming removed 3 bases at V and 10 bases at J, with 8 bases between. The CDR3 DNA is TGTGCCAGCAGCTCTAAGCGGGAGCAGTTCTTC. Its protein product is CASSSKREQFF. Full variable domain (rest looked up from reference TRBV5-8 and TRBJ2-1): EAGVTQSPTHLIKTRGQQATLRCSPISGHTSVYWYQQALGLGLQFLLWYDEGEERNRGNFPPRFSGRQFPNYSSELNVNALELEDSALYLCASSSKREQFFGPGTRLTVL.

The chain employs TRBV4-2 and TRBJ1-6; possibly TRBD1 for D (6 bases). This CDR3 is built from 17 residues. Germline loops: CDR1 LGHNA, CDR2 YNFKEQ. V lost 1 base, J lost 9 bases, and 19 bases lay in between. Here the CDR3 reads CASSQGGGQGFTSPLHF. The CDR3 coding sequence is TGTGCCAGCAGCCAAGGAGGGGGGCAGGGGTTTACTTCACCCCTCCACTTT.

This clonotype has only a few counts. The chain joins TRBV6-2 or TRBV6-3 to TRBJ1-5, with D perhaps matching TRBD1 (5 bases). This CDR3 has 13 residues. Trimming pared 5 bases from V and 8 bases from J, leaving 13 bases between. Germline assignment: CDR1 MNHEY and CDR2 SVGEGT. The DNA for the CDR3 is TGTGCCAGCAGTCGACAGCATTTGGAGCCCCAGCATTTT. Protein sequence: CASSRQHLEPQHF.

This clonotype appeared many times. CDR3 protein: CASSLALEKLFF. CDR3 nucleotides: TGTGCCAGCAGCTTAGCCCTCGAAAAGCTGTTTTTT. J is TRBJ2-2 and V is TRBV7-2; no clear D. In germline, CDR1 is SGHTA, CDR2 FQGNSA. Deletions cut 0 bases from V and 12 bases from J, with 8 bases between. This CDR3 is 12 amino acids long.

The sample holds many counts of this clonotype. The chain uses TRBV7-9 and TRBJ2-2; the match to TRBD2 covers 10 bases. V lost 2 bases, J lost 5 bases, and 5 bases stayed unmatched. The CDR3 extends over 16 amino acids. Germline CDR1 and CDR2: SEHNR and FQNEAQ (reference sequence). For the CDR3, the DNA is TGTGCCAGCAGCTTATCTAGCGGGGGTATAACCGGGGAGCTGTTTTTT. Amino acid sequence: CASSLSSGGITGELFF.

The rearrangement joins TRBV6-5 to TRBJ1-4; D may be TRBD1 (6 bases). This CDR3 has 15 amino acids. V was pared by 5 bases and J by 0 bases, with 10 bases between. From germline, CDR1 is MNHEY and CDR2 SVGAGI. The CDR3 coding sequence is TGTGCCAGCAGTACCACAGGGACAACTAATGAAAAACTGTTTTTT. Translation gives CASSTTGTTNEKLFF.

The CDR3 DNA sequence: TGTGCCAGCAGTTTGACAACCAGGGGGCCTCGTGGCTACACCTTC. The encoded protein is CASSLTTRGPRGYTF. The gene calls are TRBV27 and TRBJ1-2, with TRBD1 matching over 8 bases. This CDR3 is built from 15 residues. The V gene end was trimmed by 3 bases and the J gene end by 7 bases; junction bases not matched to a gene: 10. CDR1 is MNHEY, CDR2 SMNVEV, per germline (reference sequence).

This chain uses TRBV10-3 with TRBJ2-1; possibly TRBD2 for D (5 bases). V dropped 3 bases and J dropped 4 bases, with 13 bases sitting between them. Germline assignment: CDR1 ENHRY and CDR2 SYGVKD. The CDR3 has 15 residues. CDR3 in amino acids: CAISEEGDGYNEQFF. CDR3 DNA: TGTGCCATCAGTGAAGAGGGAGACGGGTACAATGAGCAGTTCTTC.

The CDR3 sequence is CASRFSQGGPSYNEQFF. The DNA for the CDR3 is TGTGCCAGCAGATTTTCCCAGGGGGGGCCCTCCTACAATGAGCAGTTCTTC. The J gene is TRBJ2-1, the V gene TRBV6-1, with D perhaps given as TRBD1 or TRBD2 (7 bases each). Per germline, CDR1 MNHNS and CDR2 SASEGT. Trimming cost V 6 bases and J 0 bases, with 18 bases left between them. The CDR3 extends over 17 amino acids.

The table lists this clonotype with a few counts. The CDR3 bases are TGTGCCAGCAGCTTCTTGGGCGGGGACAATGAGCAGTTCTTC. Its protein is CASSFLGGDNEQFF. The J gene is TRBJ2-1, the V gene TRBV7-2; TRBD2 is a possible D gene (6 bases). CDR1 is SGHTA and CDR2 is FQGNSA in the germline V gene. Trimming cost V 3 bases and J 5 bases, with 11 bases left between them. There are 14 residues in the CDR3.

V is TRBV28 and J is TRBJ1-5, with 8 positions matching TRBD1. The J segment lost 7 bases and the V segment lost 4 bases, leaving 6 bases of the junction unmatched. The CDR3 spans 14 residues. Germline V gives CDR1 MDHEN, CDR2 SYDVKM. CDR3 sequence: CASSYRGFRQPQHF. CDR3 DNA: TGTGCCAGCAGTTACAGGGGGTTCAGGCAGCCCCAGCATTTT.

The chain recombines TRBV7-9 with TRBJ1-5; a weak D match, TRBD1 (6 bases). Looked up from germline, CDR1 is SEHNR and CDR2 is FQNEAQ (reference sequence). CDR3 size: 15 residues. Trimming cost V 4 bases and J 5 bases, with 15 bases left between them. Here the CDR3 reads CASSSSDRSDQPQHF. The CDR3, as DNA: TGTGCCAGCAGCTCTTCGGACAGATCGGATCAGCCCCAGCATTTT. The whole variable domain, filled in from reference TRBV7-9 and TRBJ1-5, reads DTGVSQNPRHKITKRGQNVTFRCDPISEHNRLYWYRQTLGQGPEFLTYFQNEAQLEKSRLLSDRFSAERPKGSFSTLEIQRTEQGDSAMYLCASSSSDRSDQPQHFGDGTRLSIL.

CDR3 nucleotide sequence: TGTGCCAGCAGTTATGGGGCAGCTTACACTGAAGCTTTCTTT. Translated: CASSYGAAYTEAFF. The V gene is TRBV6-1, the J gene TRBJ1-1, with D possibly matching TRBD1 (5 bases). V was pared by 5 bases and J by 3 bases, with 13 bases between. Germline V gene lookup returns CDR1 MNHNS and CDR2 SASEGT. CDR3 length: 14 residues.

The rearrangement joins TRBV4-1 to TRBJ2-7, with D perhaps given as TRBD1 or TRBD2 (5 bases each). There are 14 residues in the CDR3. V was cut by 1 base and J by 2 bases, with 9 bases left in between. CDR1 MGHRA and CDR2 YSYEKL come from the germline V gene. CDR3 DNA: TGCGCCAGCAGCCAAGGGGTGGGACCCTACGAGCAGTACGTC. Translation: CASSQGVGPYEQYV.

At least ten counts were recorded for this clonotype. In DNA form, the CDR3 reads TGTGCTAGTGATACCGGGACAGGGGAGGTCTACGAGCAGTACTTC. Translating gives CASDTGTGEVYEQYF. The chain carries TRBV12-5 and TRBJ2-7; TRBD1 matches 10 bases. The CDR3 contains 15 residues. V lost 7 bases, J lost 3 bases, and 9 bases stayed unmatched. CDR1 and CDR2 (germline): LGHNT, FRNRAP.

V gene TRBV5-6 combines with J gene TRBJ2-2; weak D call: TRBD1 (5 bases). This CDR3 spans 16 amino acids. Trimming cost V 4 bases and J 0 bases, with 13 bases left between them. CDR1 and CDR2 (germline): SGHDT, YYEEEE. CDR3 coding DNA: TGTGCCAGCAGCCTTGACAGCGAACCGAACACCGGGGAGCTGTTTTTT. Its protein product is CASSLDSEPNTGELFF.

This clonotype was detected ten times or more. V and J are TRBV7-8 and TRBJ1-1; a possible D gene is TRBD1 (6 bases). The V gene lost 1 base and the J gene lost 6 bases, with 9 bases spanning the gap. The CDR3 loop spans 13 amino acids. Germline CDR1 and CDR2: SGHVS and FQNEAQ. The CDR3 DNA reads TGTGCCAGCAGCTTAGGACAGGTGTCTGAAGCTTTCTTT. Protein product: CASSLGQVSEAFF.

The chain uses TRBV5-4 and TRBJ1-1; D is unresolved. Germline values: CDR1 SGHNT, CDR2 YYREEE (reference sequence). The CDR3 totals 18 residues. V dropped 3 bases and J dropped 4 bases, with 25 bases sitting between them. The CDR3 nucleotides are TGTGCCAGCAGCTCTGAAGCCTCGAGAATCAGTGAGGGCACTGAAGCTTTCTTT. This gives the protein CASSSEASRISEGTEAFF.

The V and J genes are TRBV5-4 and TRBJ2-3; 7 bases match TRBD1. Germline CDR1 and CDR2: SGHNT and YYREEE (reference sequence). The trim removed 2 bases at V and 4 bases at J, leaving 10 bases unmatched. CDR3 size: 16 residues. The DNA of the CDR3 is TGTGCCAGCAGCTTAGACAGGGTGAGGCGCCCAGATACGCAGTATTTT. Protein: CASSLDRVRRPDTQYF.

Only a few counts were recorded for this clonotype. V and J are TRBV4-1 and TRBJ1-6; D not resolved. CDR1 and CDR2 (germline): MGHRA, YSYEKL. V lost 0 bases and J lost 7, with 10 bases in between. The CDR3 has 15 amino acids. CDR3 region: CASSQDPAGNSPLHF. DNA of the CDR3: TGCGCCAGCAGCCAAGATCCGGCGGGCAATTCACCCCTCCACTTT.

This clonotype was detected ten times or more. The chain couples TRBV4-3 to TRBJ1-1; D call uncertain. CDR1 and CDR2 (germline): LGHNA, YSLEER. V was pared by 1 base and J by 3 bases, with 12 bases between. The CDR3 has 15 amino acids. Written as DNA, the CDR3 is TGCGCCAGCAGCCAAGTGCTGGGTCTCTACACTGAAGCTTTCTTT. Translated: CASSQVLGLYTEAFF.

This clonotype occurred many times. The V call is TRBV5-5, the J call TRBJ1-2; D remains ambiguous. V lost 3 bases and J 6 bases, leaving 9 bases between the germline ends. The CDR3 has 12 residues. Germline lookup yields CDR1 SGHKS and CDR2 YYEKEE (reference sequence). The chain's CDR3 is CASSWAENGYTF. DNA for the CDR3: TGTGCCAGCAGCTGGGCCGAGAATGGCTACACCTTC. Complete variable domain (other parts from reference TRBV5-5 and TRBJ1-2): DAGVTQSPTHLIKTRGQQVTLRCSPISGHKSVSWYQQVLGQGPQFIFQYYEKEERGRGNFPDRFSARQFPNYSSELNVNALLLGDSALYLCASSWAENGYTFGSGTRLTVV.

This clonotype was picked up a small number of times. The chain employs TRBV6-5 and TRBJ1-2; D not certain. The CDR3 has 12 amino acids. The V end lost 10 bases, the J end lost 6 bases, and 15 bases lay between the germline ends. The germline gives CDR1 MNHEY, CDR2 SVGAGI. The CDR3 region is CATLGGFHGYTF. DNA of the CDR3: TGTGCCACCTTGGGAGGGTTCCATGGCTACACCTTC.

On this clonotype itself: One end of the junction is discordant with germline, which a read error may explain. CDR3 DNA sequence: TGTGCCGCCAGCAAGGGACGGGAGAGCTCCTATAATTCACCCCTCCACTTT. The encoded protein is CAASKGRESSYNSPLHF. The chain has TRBV15 and TRBJ1-6; TRBD1 might be the D (5 bases). The CDR3 is 17 amino acids. Germline V lookup: CDR1 LNHNV, CDR2 YYDKDF (reference sequence).

The chain joins TRBV5-4 to TRBJ2-7; 8 bases align to TRBD2. The CDR3 has 13 amino acids. The V and J ends lost 7 bases and 2 bases, in that order; junction bases with no gene match: 5. Germline V gene lookup returns CDR1 SGHNT and CDR2 YYREEE (reference sequence). CDR3 sequence reads: CASGTGGTYEQYF. DNA for the CDR3: TGTGCCAGCGGAACGGGGGGGACCTACGAGCAGTACTTC.

This clonotype occurred a few times. The CDR3 DNA is TGTGCCAGCAGTTTAGGGACAGTTAGCCCCTCCTACGAGCAGTACTTC. This sequence encodes CASSLGTVSPSYEQYF. The chain employs TRBV27 and TRBJ2-7; TRBD1 aligns across 7 bases. Germline V lookup: CDR1 MNHEY, CDR2 SMNVEV (reference sequence). Trimming cost V 2 bases and J 0 bases; bases outside gene matches: 7. The CDR3 sequence is 16 residues long.

Turning to this clonotype: This may be a read error: a much more frequent sequence differs by one nucleotide. V is TRBV7-8 and J is TRBJ2-3; TRBD2 agrees at 7 bases. CDR1 is SGHVS and CDR2 is FQNEAQ in the germline V gene. The CDR3 consists of 16 residues. The CDR3, as DNA: TGTGCCAGCAGCTTAGAGGCGGGGAGGGGCACAAATACGCAGTATTTT. Translating gives CASSLEAGRGTNTQYF.